This T cell receptor (beta chain) stems from a study of blood T cell repertoires in COVID-19. Study background: Samples of COVID-19 (acute and convalescent) were obtained from the United States, Italy and Spain.

Per the authors' pipeline: For nucleated cells, counts were estimated from reference gene primer amplification. Generated by immunoSEQ multiplex PCR, the TCRdb table keeps only in-frame clones and is missing some. The V and J calls and clone size were taken over from that table, and D and trimming were inferred from the DNA. Here the sample spans fewer than 400,000 clones, roughly 90% being singletons. Within 2 weeks of study entry, exposed participants had contacted a PCR-confirmed or clinician-diagnosed COVID-19 case. This CDR3 has 13 amino acids. The V segment lost 6 bases and the J segment 0 bases; nucleotides outside the gene matches: 2. Germline V gene sequence: CDR1 SNHLY, CDR2 FYNNEI. This clone was recorded only once.

V and J are TRBV2 and TRBJ2-7, with TRBD1 matching 7 bases. This clonotype was obtained from a woman aged 30 to 39 who had been exposed to COVID-19. Sequencing input: PBMCs or T cells enriched from blood (not recorded which). The CDR3 protein is CASRGTVSYEQYF. CDR3 nucleotides: TGTGCCAGCAGGGGGACAGTCTCCTACGAGCAGTACTTC.